These 17 T cell receptor beta chains were sequenced from one sample in a study of cytomegalovirus exposure and HLA in healthy donors. The PCR employed 60 Vbeta primers together with 13 Jbeta primers. Some clones are missing from TCRdb's copy, which holds only in-frame ones; the method was immunoSEQ multiplex PCR. The table records roughly 100,000 clones, 60% to 85% of them present only once. Sequenced sample: PBMCs. These receptors were collected from a woman aged 40 to 50 in good health and CMV-seronegative.

The J gene is TRBJ2-7, the V gene TRBV21-1; the listed D gene, TRBD1, was not tested against the DNA. TRBV21-1 is a pseudogene segment. The CDR3 is made up of 14 amino acids. The CDR3 is CASSTRQKTYEQYF. Here the CDR3 DNA reads TGTGCCAGCAGCACCAGACAGAAAACCTACGAGCAGTACTTC.

DNA of the CDR3: TGTGCCAGCAGCTCCCGACCGACAGGGCCCGGGGCCAACGTCCTGACTTTC. Translated, it gives CASSSRPTGPGANVLTF. The chain combines TRBV11-2 with TRBJ2-6; 7 bases align to TRBD1. V dropped 4 bases and J dropped 4; count of bases not matched to a gene: 10. The CDR3 is 17 residues long. Germline V gene lookup returns CDR1 SGHAT and CDR2 FQNNGV.

This clone was counted once. V gene TRBV2 combines with J gene TRBJ1-2; TRBD1 aligns across 7 bases. This CDR3 is built from 15 residues. With 6 bases clipped from V and 8 bases from J, the junction kept 15 bases outside the gene matches. Germline CDR1 and CDR2: SNHLY and FYNNEI. In DNA form, the CDR3 reads TGTGCCAGCAGCCGTCGGGACAGCCTGGGGAACGGCTACACCTTC. It specifies CASSRRDSLGNGYTF.

The chain joins TRBV6-4 to TRBJ2-1; maybe TRBD2 (5 bases). The germline V gene has CDR1 MRHNA and CDR2 SNTAGT. The CDR3 contains 13 residues. Trimming removed 10 bases from V and 5 bases from J, with 15 bases in between. Written as DNA, the CDR3 is TGTGCCACGGGATTAGGCATAAACAATGAGCAGTTCTTC. This gives the protein CATGLGINNEQFF.

This chain joins TRBV25-1 and TRBJ1-2; 8 positions match TRBD1. CDR1 and CDR2 from the germline V gene are MGHDK and SYGVNS. J was trimmed by 5 bases and V by 4 bases; bases with no gene match: 9. The CDR3 length is 15 residues. CDR3 protein: CASSASARGLYGYTF. The CDR3 DNA is TGTGCCAGCAGTGCCTCGGCCAGGGGGCTGTATGGCTACACCTTC.

The chain uses TRBV6-5 and TRBJ2-7, with D unresolved. The V gene lost 0 bases and the J gene lost 2 bases, with 8 bases spanning the gap. This CDR3 contains 14 residues. Germline V gives CDR1 MNHEY, CDR2 SVGAGI. The CDR3: CASSYSSGPYEQYF. CDR3 DNA sequence: TGTGCCAGCAGTTACTCGTCAGGTCCCTACGAGCAGTACTTC.

The chain has TRBV2 and TRBJ1-2; TRBD1 aligns across 7 bases. CDR1 SNHLY and CDR2 FYNNEI come from the germline V gene. This CDR3 is 14 amino acids long. With 5 bases clipped from V and 7 bases from J, the junction kept 10 bases outside the gene matches. The CDR3 region is CASSPDRVSGGYTF. CDR3 nucleotide sequence: TGTGCCAGCAGTCCAGACAGGGTTTCCGGTGGCTACACCTTC.

This sequence joins TRBV7-9 and TRBJ1-2; D perhaps matches TRBD1 (5 bases). The CDR3 sequence is 14 residues long. V gave up 5 bases and J gave up 4 bases, with 14 bases separating them. CDR1 is SEHNR and CDR2 is FQNEAQ in the germline V gene (reference sequence). Here the CDR3 reads CASSLEGQFYGYTF. The CDR3 DNA sequence: TGTGCCAGCAGCCTGGAGGGGCAGTTCTATGGCTACACCTTC.

This chain joins TRBV25-1 and TRBJ2-7; 9 bases are a match to TRBD1. The CDR3 loop spans 16 amino acids. Germline V CDR1 and CDR2: MGHDK, SYGVNS. V dropped 3 bases and J dropped 2; count of bases not matched to a gene: 8. This CDR3 reads CASSESIGTGTYEQYF. The CDR3 region has the DNA TGTGCCAGCAGTGAGAGCATCGGGACAGGGACCTACGAGCAGTACTTC.

The rearrangement uses TRBV14 and TRBJ1-1, with TRBD1 as a possible D gene (5 bases). The CDR3 spans 14 residues. Germline V gene data show CDR1 as SGHDN and CDR2 as FVKESK. The V end lost 1 base, the J end lost 3 bases, and 9 bases lay between the germline ends. Here the CDR3 DNA reads TGTGCCAGCAGCCAAGTCCAGGGTTACACTGAAGCTTTCTTT. It is translated as CASSQVQGYTEAFF. Full variable domain (remainder filled in from reference TRBV14 and TRBJ1-1): EAGVTQFPSHSVIEKGQTVTLRCDPISGHDNLYWYRRVMGKEIKFLLHFVKESKQDESGMPNNRFLAERTGGTYSTLKVQPAELEDSGVYFCASSQVQGYTEAFFGQGTRLTVV.

The table lists this clone with a few counts. The chain has TRBV27 and TRBJ1-3, with TRBD1 identical over 9 bases. The V gene end was trimmed by 0 bases and the J gene end by 4 bases; junction bases not matched to a gene: 4. CDR3 length: 16 amino acids. From germline, CDR1 is MNHEY and CDR2 SMNVEV (reference sequence). CDR3 coding DNA: TGTGCCAGCAGTTTATCAGGGACAGGGATGGGAAACACCATATATTTT. Translating it yields CASSLSGTGMGNTIYF.

Written as DNA, the CDR3 is TGTGCCAGCAGCTTAGACCGGCGGAGGACTGAAGCTTTCTTT. Its protein product is CASSLDRRRTEAFF. V is TRBV7-2 and J is TRBJ1-1, with no clear D. The CDR3 runs to 14 residues. V was pared by 1 base and J by 5 bases, with 11 bases between. Germline CDR1 reads SGHTA; CDR2 reads FQGNSA.

This chain joins TRBV12-5 and TRBJ2-1; weak D call: TRBD2 (5 bases). The CDR3 is made up of 12 amino acids. Per the germline V gene, CDR1 is LGHNT and CDR2 is FRNRAP. Trimming pared 7 bases from V and 16 bases from J, leaving 20 bases between. CDR3 bases: TGTGCTAGTGTGACGGAGGACGCCCTTATCTTCTTC. Its translation is CASVTEDALIFF. Combining the CDR3 with reference TRBV12-5 and TRBJ2-1 gives the whole variable domain DARVTQTPRHKVTEMGQEVTMRCQPILGHNTVFWYRQTMMQGLELLAYFRNRAPLDDSGMPKDRFSAEMPDATLATLKIQPSEPRDSAVYFCASVTEDALIFFGPGTRLTVL.

This chain links TRBV5-5 with TRBJ1-6, with 9 bases lining up with TRBD1. CDR1 and CDR2 from the germline V gene are SGHKS and YYEKEE (reference sequence). J gave up 5 bases and V 5 bases, and 5 bases lay outside the gene matches. The CDR3 runs 15 residues. CDR3 nucleotide sequence: TGTGCCAGCAGGTGGGGACAGGGAAATAATTCACCCCTCCACTTT. As protein: CASRWGQGNNSPLHF.

V is TRBV19 and J is TRBJ2-7, with TRBD1 matching over 7 bases. There are 14 residues in the CDR3. The V segment lost 3 bases and the J segment 3 bases; nucleotides outside the gene matches: 5. Germline assignment: CDR1 LNHDA and CDR2 SQIVND (reference sequence). Here the CDR3 DNA reads TGTGCCAGTAGTATCGGACAGGTGAACTACGAGCAGTACTTC. As protein: CASSIGQVNYEQYF.

V is TRBV6-5 and J is TRBJ1-1; D remains ambiguous. The V and J ends lost 0 bases and 2 bases respectively, with 10 bases between them. The CDR3 has 15 amino acids. Germline V gene lookup returns CDR1 MNHEY and CDR2 SVGAGI. The CDR3 region has the DNA TGTGCCAGCAGTTACTCGGCGGAATCAAACACTGAAGCTTTCTTT. This translates into CASSYSAESNTEAFF.

V is TRBV29-1 and J is TRBJ2-7, with a possible D match to TRBD1 (5 bases). V shed 1 base and J shed 3 bases, with 16 bases lying between them. Germline V CDR1 and CDR2: SQVTM, ANQGSEA. The CDR3 spans 15 residues. This chain's CDR3 is CSVEGEAGSSYEQYF. CDR3 DNA sequence: TGCAGCGTTGAAGGTGAAGCAGGGTCGAGCTACGAGCAGTACTTC.